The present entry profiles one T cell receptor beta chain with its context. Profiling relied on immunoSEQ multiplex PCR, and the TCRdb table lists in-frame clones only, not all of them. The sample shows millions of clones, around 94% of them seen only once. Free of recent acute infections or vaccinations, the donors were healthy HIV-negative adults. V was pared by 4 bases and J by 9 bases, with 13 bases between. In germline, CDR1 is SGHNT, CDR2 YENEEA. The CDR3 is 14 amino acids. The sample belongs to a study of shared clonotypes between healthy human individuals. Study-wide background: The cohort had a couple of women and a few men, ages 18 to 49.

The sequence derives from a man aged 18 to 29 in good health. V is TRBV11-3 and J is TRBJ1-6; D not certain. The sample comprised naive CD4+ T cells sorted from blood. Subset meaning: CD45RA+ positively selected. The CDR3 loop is CASSSGVIGSPLHF. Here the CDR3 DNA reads TGTGCCAGCAGCTCCGGTGTAATTGGTTCACCCCTCCACTTT.